This T cell receptor (beta chain) was found in a study of cytotoxic CD8 clonotypes in ibrutinib-treated CLL. Points from the study as a whole: At progression, clonality fell back toward baseline after rising at ibrutinib response.

V was cut by 3 bases and J by 6 bases, with 11 bases left in between. Germline-derived CDR1 and CDR2 are LNHNV and YYDKDF (reference sequence). CDR3 size: 14 residues. Assay used: immunoSEQ multiplex PCR; TCRdb lists only in-frame clones, some missing. Counted here are more than 140,000 clones, approximately 77% occurring once; the ten biggest clones make up 25% to 35%. This clone was detected once. Its antigen is as yet unknown. The clonotype comes from a human donor with chronic lymphocytic leukemia. The rearrangement joins TRBV15 to TRBJ2-2, with D perhaps TRBD1 or TRBD2 (5 bases each). The sequencing here drew on PBMCs, taken after 12 months of ibrutinib treatment. In nucleotides, the CDR3 is TGTGCCACCAGCAGGGGGGAAGACGCCGGGGAGCTGTTTTTT. Protein: CATSRGEDAGELFF.